A selection of T cell receptor beta chains follows, all from one sample in a study of T cell repertoires in cytomegalovirus infection. A single record per CDR3 protein comes from TCRdb applying MiXCR to the reads. The sample comprises over 250,000 distinct CDR3 sequences, more than 20% of which are singletons, and 14% rests with the top ten. The sample consisted of PBMCs. These receptors were collected from a human donor in good health (CMV status not recorded). Some clones in this sample may be carry-over from other donors' samples. The CDR3 runs from the conserved cysteine through the conserved F or W. A D gene is named only where the DNA matches it firmly. Clone sizes are given selectively: once, few, many, or a class where the clone is expanded.

j_call: TRBJ1-1
clone_size: NA
v_call: TRBV2
d_call: TRBD1
cdr3_nt: TGTGCCAGCGGGTTACAGGGGGCGAGCGCTGAAGCTTTCTTT
cdr3_aa: CASGLQGASAEAFF

j_call: TRBJ2-3
clone_size: NA
v_call: TRBV19
d_call: TRBD2
cdr3_nt: TGTGCCAGTAGTATAGATCGAAGGGGACTAGCTGATACGCAGTATTTT
cdr3_aa: CASSIDRRGLADTQYF

j_call: TRBJ2-1
clone_size: many
v_call: TRBV7-2
d_call: NA
cdr3_nt: TGTGCCAGCAGCCCATCGGGCCAGGAGCCCCATGAGCAGTTCTTC
cdr3_aa: CASSPSGQEPHEQFF

j_call: TRBJ1-5
clone_size: many
v_call: TRBV7-2
d_call: NA
cdr3_nt: TGTGCCAGCACCCAGGTAGGGGTATTAGGTCAGCCCCAGCATTTT
cdr3_aa: CASTQVGVLGQPQHF

j_call: TRBJ1-1
clone_size: few
v_call: TRBV19
d_call: NA
cdr3_nt: TGTGCCACCCAGGGGCTTCCCATGGGAAACACTGAAGCTTTCTTT
cdr3_aa: CATQGLPMGNTEAFF

j_call: TRBJ1-4
clone_size: few
v_call: TRBV28
d_call: NA
cdr3_nt: TGTGCCAGCGGCTTCGGGCCCCCTGAGGAAAAACTGTTTTTT
cdr3_aa: CASGFGPPEEKLFF

j_call: TRBJ2-3
clone_size: few
v_call: TRBV14
d_call: TRBD2
cdr3_nt: TGTGCCAGCAGCCAAGCCAGCGGGGGCACAGATACGCAGTATTTT
cdr3_aa: CASSQASGGTDTQYF

j_call: TRBJ1-5
clone_size: few
v_call: TRBV2
d_call: NA
cdr3_nt: TGTGCCAGCCAGCAGGGGAATCAGCCCCAGCATTTT
cdr3_aa: CASQQGNQPQHF

j_call: TRBJ2-7
clone_size: NA
v_call: TRBV6-2/TRBV6-3
d_call: NA
cdr3_nt: TGTGCCAGCAGTTACTCGGGGTGGCAGCAGTACTTC
cdr3_aa: CASSYSGWQQYF

j_call: TRBJ2-7
clone_size: many
v_call: TRBV7-2
d_call: NA
cdr3_nt: TGTGCCAGCAGCCCAGCAACCTACGAGCAGTACTTC
cdr3_aa: CASSPATYEQYF

j_call: TRBJ2-7
clone_size: few
v_call: TRBV6-1
d_call: NA
cdr3_nt: TGTGCCTCCGGACTGTACGAGCAGTACTTC
cdr3_aa: CASGLYEQYF

j_call: TRBJ2-5
clone_size: few
v_call: TRBV18
d_call: TRBD1
cdr3_nt: TGTGCCAGCTCACGTAACCGGGACAGAGGGGAGACCCAGTACTTC
cdr3_aa: CASSRNRDRGETQYF

j_call: TRBJ2-1
clone_size: NA
v_call: TRBV12-3/TRBV12-4
d_call: NA
cdr3_nt: TGTGCCAGCAGCTCCCTAAGCCTCCTTGGGGGAGAAAGGTCCTACAATGAGCAGTTCTTC
cdr3_aa: CASSSLSLLGGERSYNEQFF

j_call: TRBJ2-3
clone_size: NA
v_call: TRBV28
d_call: TRBD2
cdr3_nt: TGTGCCAGCAGTATAACTAGCGATAGCACAGATACGCAGTATTTT
cdr3_aa: CASSITSDSTDTQYF

j_call: TRBJ2-3
clone_size: NA
v_call: TRBV14
d_call: NA
cdr3_nt: TGTGCCAGCAGCTCCCAGGTGGGGTTAACAGATACGCAGTATTTT
cdr3_aa: CASSSQVGLTDTQYF

j_call: TRBJ2-2
clone_size: NA
v_call: TRBV24-1
d_call: NA
cdr3_nt: TGTGCCACCAGGGACCGACTATCCACCGGGGAGCTGTTTTTT
cdr3_aa: CATRDRLSTGELFF

j_call: TRBJ2-7
clone_size: NA
v_call: TRBV24-1
d_call: TRBD1
cdr3_nt: TGTGCCACCAGTGCAGGGACAGGGGTCCACGAGCAGTACTTC
cdr3_aa: CATSAGTGVHEQYF

j_call: TRBJ2-1
clone_size: many
v_call: TRBV6-4
d_call: TRBD2
cdr3_nt: TGTGCCAGCAGTCTCAAAGCGGGAGGGGATTACAATGAGCAGTTCTTC
cdr3_aa: CASSLKAGGDYNEQFF

j_call: TRBJ2-7
clone_size: many
v_call: TRBV7-2
d_call: NA
cdr3_nt: TGTGCCAGCAGCTTAGGTCCCCTGTCCCCAGAGCAGTACTTC
cdr3_aa: CASSLGPLSPEQYF

j_call: TRBJ1-1
clone_size: NA
v_call: TRBV11-2
d_call: TRBD1
cdr3_nt: TGTGCCAGCAGCCCCCGACAGGGGGTAGCTTTCTTT
cdr3_aa: CASSPRQGVAFF

j_call: TRBJ2-3
clone_size: NA
v_call: TRBV5-4
d_call: NA
cdr3_nt: TGTGCCAGCAGAGGGGGGATAGCCAATCGGGATACGCAGTATTTT
cdr3_aa: CASRGGIANRDTQYF

j_call: TRBJ1-5
clone_size: few
v_call: TRBV15
d_call: NA
cdr3_nt: TGTGCCACCAGCAGAGATCTTAGCAATCAGCCCCAGCATTTT
cdr3_aa: CATSRDLSNQPQHF

j_call: TRBJ2-5
clone_size: many
v_call: TRBV7-2
d_call: NA
cdr3_nt: TGTGCCAGCAGCCGTTTGCGGGGCGCCAAAGAGACCCAGTACTTC
cdr3_aa: CASSRLRGAKETQYF

j_call: TRBJ2-2
clone_size: NA
v_call: TRBV11-3
d_call: NA
cdr3_nt: TGTGCCAGCAGCTTGATCCGGGGCGACGGGGAGCTGTTTTTT
cdr3_aa: CASSLIRGDGELFF